Included here is one T cell receptor (beta chain) sequence, with context. The target antigen is unknown. These data originate in a study of somatic mutations in cytotoxic T cells in rheumatoid arthritis. The CDR3 spans 13 residues. Unmatched junction bases numbered 5, after V lost 6 bases and J lost 5 bases. CDR1 is MNHEY, CDR2 SMNVEV, per germline (reference sequence). Findings of the study overall: The study found that the largest CD8+ clone exceeded 20% of CD8+ cells in about an eighth of the roughly 65 patients.

TCRdb's table, derived via immunoSEQ multiplex PCR, lists solely in-frame clones and lacks some. The sample consists of fewer than 30,000 clones, more than 75% of them appearing once. The receptor comes from a man aged 50 to 59 in good health. The chain recombines TRBV27 with TRBJ2-5; 8 bases align to TRBD1. The sequenced material came from CD8+ T cells sorted from blood. CDR3 DNA: TGTGCCAGCAGGAAACAGGGGGAGGAGACCCAGTACTTC. Its translation is CASRKQGEETQYF.